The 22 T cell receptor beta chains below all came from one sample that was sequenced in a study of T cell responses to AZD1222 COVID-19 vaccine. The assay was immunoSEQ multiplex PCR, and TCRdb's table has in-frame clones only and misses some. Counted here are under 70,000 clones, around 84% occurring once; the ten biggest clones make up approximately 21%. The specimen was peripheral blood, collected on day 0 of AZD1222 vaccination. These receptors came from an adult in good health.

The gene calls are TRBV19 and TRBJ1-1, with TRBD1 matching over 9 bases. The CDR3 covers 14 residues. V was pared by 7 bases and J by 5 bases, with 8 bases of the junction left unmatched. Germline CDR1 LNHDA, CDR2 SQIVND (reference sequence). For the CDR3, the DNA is TGTGCCAGTACCCGGGACAGGGTGGGTACTGAAGCTTTCTTT. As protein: CASTRDRVGTEAFF.

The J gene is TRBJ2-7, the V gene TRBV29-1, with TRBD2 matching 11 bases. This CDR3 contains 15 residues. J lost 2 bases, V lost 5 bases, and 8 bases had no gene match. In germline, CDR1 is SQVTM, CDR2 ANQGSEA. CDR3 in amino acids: CSVQAGTSGPYEQYF. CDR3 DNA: TGCAGCGTTCAAGCCGGGACTAGCGGCCCCTACGAGCAGTACTTC.

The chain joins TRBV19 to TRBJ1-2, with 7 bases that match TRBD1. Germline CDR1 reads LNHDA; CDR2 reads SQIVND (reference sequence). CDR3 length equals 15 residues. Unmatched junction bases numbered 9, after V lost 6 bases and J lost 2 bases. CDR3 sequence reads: CASRLAPGQNYGYTF. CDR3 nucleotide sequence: TGTGCCAGTAGACTAGCACCGGGACAGAACTATGGCTACACCTTC.

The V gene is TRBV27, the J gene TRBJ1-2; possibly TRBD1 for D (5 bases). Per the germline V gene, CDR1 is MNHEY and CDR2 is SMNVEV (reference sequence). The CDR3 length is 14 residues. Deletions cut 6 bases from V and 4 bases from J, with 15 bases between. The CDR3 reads CASRTRDGLYGYTF. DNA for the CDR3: TGTGCCAGCAGGACACGGGACGGACTCTATGGCTACACCTTC.

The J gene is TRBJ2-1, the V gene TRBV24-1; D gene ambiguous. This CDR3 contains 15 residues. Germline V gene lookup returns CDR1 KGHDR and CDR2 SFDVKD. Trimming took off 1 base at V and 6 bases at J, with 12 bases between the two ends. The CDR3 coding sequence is TGTGCCACCAGTGATTTTCCAGGACCGCGCAATGAGCAGTTCTTC. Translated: CATSDFPGPRNEQFF.

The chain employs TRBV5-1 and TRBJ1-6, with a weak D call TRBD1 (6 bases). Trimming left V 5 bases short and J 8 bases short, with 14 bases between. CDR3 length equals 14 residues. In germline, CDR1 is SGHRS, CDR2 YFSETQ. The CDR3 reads CASRTQGSDSPLHF. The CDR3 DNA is TGCGCCAGCAGGACACAGGGAAGCGATTCACCCCTCCACTTT.

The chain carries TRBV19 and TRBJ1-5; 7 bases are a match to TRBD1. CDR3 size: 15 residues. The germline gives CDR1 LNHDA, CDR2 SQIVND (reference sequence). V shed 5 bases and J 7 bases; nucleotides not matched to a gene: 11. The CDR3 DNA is TGTGCCAGTAGTGAGGGACAGCGGTTGGGGCAGCCCCAGCATTTT. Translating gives CASSEGQRLGQPQHF.

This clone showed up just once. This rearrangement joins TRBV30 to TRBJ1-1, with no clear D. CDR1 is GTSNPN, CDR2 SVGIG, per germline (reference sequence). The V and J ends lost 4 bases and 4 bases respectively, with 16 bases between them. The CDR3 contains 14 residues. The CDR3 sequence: CAWNSRAASTEAFF. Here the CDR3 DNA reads TGTGCCTGGAATTCTCGGGCAGCCAGCACTGAAGCTTTCTTT.

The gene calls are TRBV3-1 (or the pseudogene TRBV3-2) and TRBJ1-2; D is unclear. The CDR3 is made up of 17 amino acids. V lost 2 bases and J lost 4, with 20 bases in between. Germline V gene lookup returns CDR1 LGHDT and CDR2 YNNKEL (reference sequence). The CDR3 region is CASSQPLAGVGGYGYTF. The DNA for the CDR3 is TGTGCCAGCAGCCAACCCCTGGCCGGAGTGGGTGGCTATGGCTACACCTTC.

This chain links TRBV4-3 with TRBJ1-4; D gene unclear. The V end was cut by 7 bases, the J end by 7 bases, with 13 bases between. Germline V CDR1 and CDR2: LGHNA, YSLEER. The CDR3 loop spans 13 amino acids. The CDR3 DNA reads TGCGCCAGCACGTGGACCGCCGGTGAAAAACTGTTTTTT. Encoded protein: CASTWTAGEKLFF.

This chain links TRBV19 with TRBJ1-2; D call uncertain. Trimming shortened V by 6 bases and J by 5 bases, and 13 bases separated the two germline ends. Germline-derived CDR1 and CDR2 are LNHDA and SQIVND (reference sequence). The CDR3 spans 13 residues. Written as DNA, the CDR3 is TGTGCCAGTAGGCTCGGTCAGAATTATGGCTACACCTTC. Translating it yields CASRLGQNYGYTF.

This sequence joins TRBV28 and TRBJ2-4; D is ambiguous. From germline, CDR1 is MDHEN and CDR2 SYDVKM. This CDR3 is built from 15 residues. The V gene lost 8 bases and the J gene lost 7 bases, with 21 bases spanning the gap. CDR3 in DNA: TGTGCCAGCCCCCCGTGCGCCCCATTCGGGAACATTCAGTACTTC. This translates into CASPPCAPFGNIQYF.

CDR3 amino acids: CASSLQRGYTF. The CDR3 nucleotides are TGTGCCAGCAGCTTACAGAGGGGCTACACCTTC. The V call is TRBV7-9, the J call TRBJ1-2; D uncertain. In germline, CDR1 is SEHNR, CDR2 FQNEAQ (reference sequence). Between the trimmed V and J ends, which lost 2 bases and 8 bases, there was a span of 6 bases. CDR3 length equals 11 residues.

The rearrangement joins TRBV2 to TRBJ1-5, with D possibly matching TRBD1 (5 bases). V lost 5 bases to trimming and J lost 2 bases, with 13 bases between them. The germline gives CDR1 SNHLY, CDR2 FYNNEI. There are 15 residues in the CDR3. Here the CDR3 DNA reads TGTGCCAGCAGTCCCGAGGGGCAGCGCAATCAGCCCCAGCATTTT. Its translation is CASSPEGQRNQPQHF.

The DNA for the CDR3 is TGTGCCAGCAGCTCACCGGGACTAGCGGGAGGGCCCTACAATGAGCAGTTCTTC. Translated: CASSSPGLAGGPYNEQFF. The gene calls are TRBV9 and TRBJ2-1, with TRBD2 matching over 16 bases. The CDR3 length is 18 residues. Per the germline V gene, CDR1 is SGDLS and CDR2 is YYNGEE. V was clipped by 4 bases and J by 2 bases; unmatched bases: 6.

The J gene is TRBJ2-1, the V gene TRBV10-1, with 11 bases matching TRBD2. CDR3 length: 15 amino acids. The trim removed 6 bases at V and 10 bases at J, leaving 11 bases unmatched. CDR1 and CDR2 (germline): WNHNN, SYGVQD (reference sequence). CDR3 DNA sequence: TGCGCCAGCAGCCATATAGCGGGAGGGCAGAAGGAGCAGTTCTTC. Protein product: CASSHIAGGQKEQFF.

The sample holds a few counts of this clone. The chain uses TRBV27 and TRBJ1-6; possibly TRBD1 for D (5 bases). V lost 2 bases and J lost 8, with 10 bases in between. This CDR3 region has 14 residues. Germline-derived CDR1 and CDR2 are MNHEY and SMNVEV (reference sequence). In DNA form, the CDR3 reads TGTGCCAGCAGTTTACTAGGGGAGGATTCACCCCTCCACTTT. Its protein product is CASSLLGEDSPLHF.

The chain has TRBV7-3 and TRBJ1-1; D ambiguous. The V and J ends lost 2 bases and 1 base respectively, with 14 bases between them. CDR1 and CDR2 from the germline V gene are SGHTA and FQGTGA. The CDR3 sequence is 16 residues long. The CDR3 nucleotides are TGTGCCAGCAGCTTACGCAGTACAGTTCCGAACACTGAAGCTTTCTTT. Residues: CASSLRSTVPNTEAFF.

As DNA, the CDR3 is TGTGCCAGCAGCTTAGACGGGACCCGAAACACCATATATTTT. It specifies CASSLDGTRNTIYF. The rearrangement links TRBV11-2 to TRBJ1-3, with D perhaps TRBD1 (5 bases). V lost 0 bases to trimming and J lost 5 bases, with 8 bases between them. The CDR3 contains 14 residues. Per the germline V gene, CDR1 is SGHAT and CDR2 is FQNNGV.

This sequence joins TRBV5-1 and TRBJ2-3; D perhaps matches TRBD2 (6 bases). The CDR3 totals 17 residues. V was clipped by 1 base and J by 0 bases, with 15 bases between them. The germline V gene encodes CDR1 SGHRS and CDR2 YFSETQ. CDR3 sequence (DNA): TGCGCCAGCAGCTTGAAATCCGGGACTTCTAGCACAGATACGCAGTATTTT. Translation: CASSLKSGTSSTDTQYF.

The CDR3 region has the DNA TGTGCCAGCTCTCTTCGACTAGCGGGAATCCATGAGCAGTTCTTC. Translation gives CASSLRLAGIHEQFF. The chain recombines TRBV18 with TRBJ2-1; 11 bases map to TRBD2. The germline V gene has CDR1 KGHSH and CDR2 LQKENI. Trimming took 6 bases from V and 8 from J; bases not matched to a gene: 9. This CDR3 region has 15 residues.

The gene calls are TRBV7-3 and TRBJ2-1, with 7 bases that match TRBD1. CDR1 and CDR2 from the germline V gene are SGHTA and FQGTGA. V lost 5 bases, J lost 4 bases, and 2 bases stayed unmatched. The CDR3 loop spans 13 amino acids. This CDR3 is CASSVTGYNEQFF. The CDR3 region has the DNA TGTGCCAGCAGCGTGACAGGGTACAATGAGCAGTTCTTC.